What follows is one TCR beta chain and its context. The data were taken from a study of blood T cell repertoires in COVID-19. Using immunoSEQ multiplex PCR, the repertoire was profiled, and TCRdb retains in-frame clones only, with some absent. This sample carries about 230,000 clones, 83% of them seen once, and the ten largest clones take roughly 7.4%. Germline-derived CDR1 and CDR2 are SNHLY and FYNNEI. J lost 1 base, V lost 4 bases, and 5 bases had no gene match. The CDR3 totals 17 residues. This receptor was obtained from a woman between 45 and 60 years old with acute or convalescent COVID-19. Sequenced material: peripheral blood. The V call is TRBV2, the J call TRBJ1-6; TRBD1 matches at 9 bases. The CDR3: CASSASGQGSYNSPLHF. CDR3 nucleotide sequence: TGTGCCAGCAGTGCATCAGGACAGGGGTCCTATAATTCACCCCTCCACTTT.